This TCR beta chain was observed in a study of cytomegalovirus exposure and HLA in healthy donors. In its sample, this clone was seen once. Use of 60 Vbeta and 13 Jbeta primers characterized the PCR. Assay: immunoSEQ multiplex PCR; the TCRdb copy retains only in-frame clones and omits some. The data show under 300,000 clones, approximately 85% seen once. The CDR3 is 15 amino acids. The V gene's germline CDR1 is SNHLY and CDR2 FYNNEI. V shed 7 bases and J shed 7 bases, with 20 bases lying between them. The clonotype originates from a woman aged 40 to 49 in good health and CMV-seropositive. V and J are TRBV2 and TRBJ1-5; perhaps TRBD1 as D (6 bases). The source material was PBMCs. The CDR3: CASTFGTTVAQPQHF. The DNA for the CDR3 is TGTGCCAGCACGTTTGGGACAACGGTCGCGCAGCCCCAGCATTTT.